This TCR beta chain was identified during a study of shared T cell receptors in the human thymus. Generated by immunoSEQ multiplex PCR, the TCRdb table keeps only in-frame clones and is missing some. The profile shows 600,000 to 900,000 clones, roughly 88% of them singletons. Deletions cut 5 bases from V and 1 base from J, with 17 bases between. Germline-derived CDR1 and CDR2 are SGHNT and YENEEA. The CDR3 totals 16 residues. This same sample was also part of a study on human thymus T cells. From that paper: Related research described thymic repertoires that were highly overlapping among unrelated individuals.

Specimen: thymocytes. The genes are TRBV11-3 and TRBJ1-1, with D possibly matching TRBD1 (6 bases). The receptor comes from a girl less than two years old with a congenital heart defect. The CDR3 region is CASSQRQDPGNTEAFF. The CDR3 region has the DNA TGTGCCAGCAGCCAAAGACAGGACCCGGGGAACACTGAAGCTTTCTTT.